This T cell receptor beta chain stems from a study of CD8+ T cells in alopecia areata. Study overall: Severity scoring for treated patients was based on the percentage of affected scalp area. Points from the study as a whole: Baseline CD8+ expansion's link to response remains uncertain, as there was one nonresponder. Tofacitinib significantly decreased scalp clonality and expanded CD8+ clones among top 100.

Documented treatment: oral pan-JAK inhibitor, 5-10 mg twice daily. Peripheral blood samples and lesional scalp punch biopsies were obtained from alopecia areata patients. cDNA prepared by RNA extraction and subsequent reverse transcription served as the template for sequencing. Measured with immunoSEQ multiplex PCR; TCRdb has only the in-frame clones, and not every one. The sample records 200,000 to 250,000 clones, more than 45% being singletons. This clone appeared a single time. Antigen unknown. Trimming removed 6 bases at V and 1 base at J, with 9 bases between. Per germline, CDR1 SQVTM and CDR2 ANQGSEA. CDR3 size: 12 residues.

This TCR was sampled from a human donor with alopecia areata. The sequenced sample was CD4+ T cells sorted from blood, obtained at week 4, from a patient treated with tofacitinib. V and J are TRBV29-1 and TRBJ1-2, with unresolved D. CDR3 sequence (DNA): TGCAGCGTCTGGACGGGTAACTATGGCTACACCTTC. Amino acids: CSVWTGNYGYTF.